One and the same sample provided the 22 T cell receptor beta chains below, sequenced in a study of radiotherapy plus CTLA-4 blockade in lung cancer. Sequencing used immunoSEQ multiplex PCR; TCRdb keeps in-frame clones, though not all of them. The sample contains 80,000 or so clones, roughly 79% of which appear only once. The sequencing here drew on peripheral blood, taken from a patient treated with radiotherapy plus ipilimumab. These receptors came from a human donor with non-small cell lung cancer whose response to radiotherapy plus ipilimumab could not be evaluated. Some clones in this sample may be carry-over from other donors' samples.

CDR3 protein: CAISLSLAGGGETQYF. The CDR3 DNA reads as TGTGCCATCAGTCTGTCCTTAGCGGGGGGCGGGGAGACCCAGTACTTC. This chain connects TRBV10-3 to TRBJ2-5, with 10 bases lining up with TRBD2. V shed 5 bases, J shed 5 bases, and the junction held 11 bases outside the gene matches. In germline, CDR1 is ENHRY, CDR2 SYGVKD. The CDR3 runs 16 residues.

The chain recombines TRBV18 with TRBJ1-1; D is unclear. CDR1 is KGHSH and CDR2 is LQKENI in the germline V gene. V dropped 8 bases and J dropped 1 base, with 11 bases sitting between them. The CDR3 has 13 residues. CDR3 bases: TGTGCCAGCCCGCCCCAGTCGAACACTGAAGCTTTCTTT. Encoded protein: CASPPQSNTEAFF.

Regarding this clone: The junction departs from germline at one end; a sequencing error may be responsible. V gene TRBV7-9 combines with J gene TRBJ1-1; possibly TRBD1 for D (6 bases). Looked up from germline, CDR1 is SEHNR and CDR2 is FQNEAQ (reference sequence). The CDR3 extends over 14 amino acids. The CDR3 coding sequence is TGCGCCAGCAGCTTCTTACAGGGGAACACTGAAGCTTTCTTT. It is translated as CASSFLQGNTEAFF. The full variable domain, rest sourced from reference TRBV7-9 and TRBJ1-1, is DTGVSQNPRHKITKRGQNVTFRCDPISEHNRLYWYRQTLGQGPEFLTYFQNEAQLEKSRLLSDRFSAERPKGSFSTLEIQRTEQGDSAMYLCASSFLQGNTEAFFGQGTRLTVV.

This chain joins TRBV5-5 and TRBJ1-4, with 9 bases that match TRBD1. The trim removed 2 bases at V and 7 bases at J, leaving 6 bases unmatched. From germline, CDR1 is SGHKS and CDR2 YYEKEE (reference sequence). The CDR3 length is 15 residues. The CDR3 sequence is CASSFGTGRPEKLFF. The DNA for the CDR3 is TGTGCCAGCAGCTTCGGGACAGGGCGGCCTGAAAAACTGTTTTTT.

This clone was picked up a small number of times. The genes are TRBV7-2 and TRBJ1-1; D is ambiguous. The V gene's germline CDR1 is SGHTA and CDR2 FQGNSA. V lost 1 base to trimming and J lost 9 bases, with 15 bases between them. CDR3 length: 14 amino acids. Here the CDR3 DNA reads TGTGCCAGCAGCTTAGACGTCAGATCCAAACAAGCTTTCTTT. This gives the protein CASSLDVRSKQAFF.

The CDR3 coding sequence is TGCGCCAGCAGCCGTACGAGGGGGGGAAACACAGATACGCAGTATTTT. Its protein is CASSRTRGGNTDTQYF. J is TRBJ2-3 and V is TRBV5-1; D is possibly TRBD2 (7 bases). V shed 4 bases and J shed 2 bases, with 17 bases lying between them. Germline V gene data show CDR1 as SGHRS and CDR2 as YFSETQ. This CDR3 spans 16 amino acids. The full variable domain, with the rest looked up from reference TRBV5-1 and TRBJ2-3, is KAGVTQTPRYLIKTRGQQVTLSCSPISGHRSVSWYQQTPGQGLQFLFEYFSETQRNKGNFPGRFSGRQFSNSRSEMNVSTLELGDSALYLCASSRTRGGNTDTQYFGPGTRLTVL.

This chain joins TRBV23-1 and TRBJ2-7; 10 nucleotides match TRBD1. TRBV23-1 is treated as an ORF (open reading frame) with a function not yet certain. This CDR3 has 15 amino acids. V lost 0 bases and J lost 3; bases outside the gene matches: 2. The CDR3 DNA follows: TGCGCCAGCAGTCAATCTGGGACAGGGGACTACGAGCAGTACTTC. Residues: CASSQSGTGDYEQYF.

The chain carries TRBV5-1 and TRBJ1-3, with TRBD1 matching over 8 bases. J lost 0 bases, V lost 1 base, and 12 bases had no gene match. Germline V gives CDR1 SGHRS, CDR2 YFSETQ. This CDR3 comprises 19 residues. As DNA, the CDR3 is TGCGCCAGCAGCTTGAAGTCCCAGGGGGCCGTGGGCTCTGGAAACACCATATATTTT. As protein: CASSLKSQGAVGSGNTIYF. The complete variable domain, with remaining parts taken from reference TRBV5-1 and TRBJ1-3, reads KAGVTQTPRYLIKTRGQQVTLSCSPISGHRSVSWYQQTPGQGLQFLFEYFSETQRNKGNFPGRFSGRQFSNSRSEMNVSTLELGDSALYLCASSLKSQGAVGSGNTIYFGEGSWLTVV.

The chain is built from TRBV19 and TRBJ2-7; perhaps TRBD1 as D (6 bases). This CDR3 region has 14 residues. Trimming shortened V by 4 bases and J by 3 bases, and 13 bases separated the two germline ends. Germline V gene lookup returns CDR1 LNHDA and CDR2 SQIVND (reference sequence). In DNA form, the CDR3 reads TGTGCCAGTAGTAAGACAGGTCCTTACTACGAGCAGTACTTC. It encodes CASSKTGPYYEQYF.

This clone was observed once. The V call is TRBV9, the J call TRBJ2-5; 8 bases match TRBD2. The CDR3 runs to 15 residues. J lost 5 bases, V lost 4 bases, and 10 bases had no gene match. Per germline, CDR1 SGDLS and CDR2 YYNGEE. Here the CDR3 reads CASSPVGGGLETQYF. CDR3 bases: TGTGCCAGCAGCCCCGTGGGCGGGGGGCTTGAGACCCAGTACTTC.

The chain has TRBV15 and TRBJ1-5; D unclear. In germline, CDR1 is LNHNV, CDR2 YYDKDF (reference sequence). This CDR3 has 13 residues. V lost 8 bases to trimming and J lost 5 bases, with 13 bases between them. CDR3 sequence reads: CATARVIDQPQHF. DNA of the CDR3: TGTGCCACCGCCCGGGTTATCGATCAGCCCCAGCATTTT.

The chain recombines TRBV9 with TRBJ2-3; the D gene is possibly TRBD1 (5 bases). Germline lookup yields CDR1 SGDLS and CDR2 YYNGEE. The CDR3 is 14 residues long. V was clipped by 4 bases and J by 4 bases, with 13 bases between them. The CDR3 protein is CASSIQSQADTQYF. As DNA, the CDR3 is TGTGCCAGCAGCATACAATCACAGGCAGATACGCAGTATTTT.

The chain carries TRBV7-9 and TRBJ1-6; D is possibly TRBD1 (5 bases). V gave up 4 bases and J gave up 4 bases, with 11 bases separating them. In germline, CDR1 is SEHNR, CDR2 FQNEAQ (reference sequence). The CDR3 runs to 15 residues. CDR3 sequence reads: CASSSRQSYNSPLHF. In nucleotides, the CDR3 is TGTGCCAGCAGCTCCCGACAGAGTTATAATTCACCCCTCCACTTT.

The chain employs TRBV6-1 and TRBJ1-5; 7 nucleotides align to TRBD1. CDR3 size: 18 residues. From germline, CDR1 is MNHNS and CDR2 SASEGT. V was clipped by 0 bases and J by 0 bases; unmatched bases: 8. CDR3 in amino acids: CASSEALGGGYSNQPQHF. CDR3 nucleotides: TGTGCCAGCAGTGAAGCGCTAGGGGGCGGTTATAGCAATCAGCCCCAGCATTTT.

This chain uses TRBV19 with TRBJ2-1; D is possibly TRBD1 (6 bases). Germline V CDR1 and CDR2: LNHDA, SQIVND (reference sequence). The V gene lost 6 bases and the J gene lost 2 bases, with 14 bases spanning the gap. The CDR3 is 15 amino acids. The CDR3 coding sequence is TGTGCCAGTAGCCCCTGGCAGGGGACCTACAATGAGCAGTTCTTC. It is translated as CASSPWQGTYNEQFF.

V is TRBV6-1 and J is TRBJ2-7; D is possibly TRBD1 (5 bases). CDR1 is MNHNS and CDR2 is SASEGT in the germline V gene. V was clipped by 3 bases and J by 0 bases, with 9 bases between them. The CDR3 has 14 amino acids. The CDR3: CASSEVGVSYEQYF. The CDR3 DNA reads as TGTGCCAGCAGTGAGGTAGGGGTCTCCTACGAGCAGTACTTC.

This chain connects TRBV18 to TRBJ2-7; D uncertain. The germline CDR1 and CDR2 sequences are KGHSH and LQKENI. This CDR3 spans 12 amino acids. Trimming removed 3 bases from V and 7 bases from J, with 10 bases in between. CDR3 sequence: CASSPLLWEQYF. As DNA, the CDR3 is TGTGCCAGCTCACCCCTCCTATGGGAGCAGTACTTC.

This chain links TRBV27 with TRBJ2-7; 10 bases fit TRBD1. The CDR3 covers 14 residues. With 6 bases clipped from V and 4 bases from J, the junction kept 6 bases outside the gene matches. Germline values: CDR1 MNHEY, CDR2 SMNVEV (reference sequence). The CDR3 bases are TGTGCCAGCAGCCGGGACAGGGGTCGGTACGAGCAGTACTTC. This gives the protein CASSRDRGRYEQYF.

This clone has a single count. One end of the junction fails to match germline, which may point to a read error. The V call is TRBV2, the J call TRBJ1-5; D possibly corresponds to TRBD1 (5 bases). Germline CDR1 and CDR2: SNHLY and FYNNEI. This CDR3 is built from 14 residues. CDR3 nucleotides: TGTGTCAGCAGTGAATGGGAGGGGAATCAGCCCCAGCATTTT. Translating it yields CVSSEWEGNQPQHF.

CDR3 residues: CASSQAGAAGGYTF. The CDR3 DNA reads as TGTGCCAGCAGCCAGGCGGGGGCAGCGGGTGGCTACACCTTC. The V call is TRBV6-1, the J call TRBJ1-2, with D possibly TRBD1 on 6 matching bases. The germline gives CDR1 MNHNS, CDR2 SASEGT. CDR3 length: 14 residues. Trimming removed 6 bases from V and 7 bases from J, with 18 bases in between.

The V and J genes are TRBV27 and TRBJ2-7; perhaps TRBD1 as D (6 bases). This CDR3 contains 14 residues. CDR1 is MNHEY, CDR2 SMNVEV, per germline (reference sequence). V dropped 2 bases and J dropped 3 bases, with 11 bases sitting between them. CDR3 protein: CASSLQQGSYEQYF. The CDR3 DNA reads TGTGCCAGCAGTTTACAGCAGGGGAGCTACGAGCAGTACTTC.

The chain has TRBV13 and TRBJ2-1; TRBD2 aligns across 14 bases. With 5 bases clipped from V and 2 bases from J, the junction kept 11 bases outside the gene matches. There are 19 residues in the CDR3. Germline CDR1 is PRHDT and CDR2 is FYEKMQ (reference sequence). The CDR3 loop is CASSARGLAGEQTYNEQFF. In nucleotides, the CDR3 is TGTGCCAGCAGCGCAAGGGGACTAGCGGGGGAGCAGACCTACAATGAGCAGTTCTTC. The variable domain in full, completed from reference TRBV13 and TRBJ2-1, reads AAGVIQSPRHLIKEKRETATLKCYPIPRHDTVYWYQQGPGQDPQFLISFYEKMQSDKGSIPDRFSAQQFSDYHSELNMSSLELGDSALYFCASSARGLAGEQTYNEQFFGPGTRLTVL.